What follows are 31 T cell receptor beta chains derived from one specimen sequenced in a study of control samples from healthy donors and cancer patients (dated by TCRdb to 2018 to 2020). Libraries were prepared through the immunoSEQ multiplex PCR assay. Not all clones reach the TCRdb copy of this immuneACCESS table, which keeps in-frame sequences only. Checked studies attribute under half of the gap to unresolved V genes and leave the rest unexplained. The sample has roughly 120,000 clones on record, around 89% of them singletons. The ten largest clones take up about 1.1% of the sample. Input material: PBMCs. Source of these receptors: a woman between 50 and 59 years old with colorectal cancer.

The chain combines TRBV30 with TRBJ2-2; no reliable D call. The CDR3 runs to 15 residues. Germline-derived CDR1 and CDR2 are GTSNPN and SVGIG (reference sequence). Trimming took 0 bases from V and 1 from J, leaving 9 bases between them. CDR3 residues: CAWSVGGENTGELFF. The CDR3 DNA follows: TGTGCCTGGAGTGTAGGTGGGGAGAACACCGGGGAGCTGTTTTTT. The variable domain in full, with the rest retrieved from reference TRBV30 and TRBJ2-2, is SQTIHQWPATLVQPVGSPLSLECTVEGTSNPNLYWYRQAAGRGLQLLFYSVGIGQISSEVPQNLSASRPQDRQFILSSKKLLLSDSGFYLCAWSVGGENTGELFFGEGSRLTVL.

The V call is TRBV28, the J call TRBJ1-2; D is undetermined. The CDR3 consists of 15 residues. Per the germline V gene, CDR1 is MDHEN and CDR2 is SYDVKM. The V end was cut by 3 bases, the J end by 3 bases, with 14 bases between. As DNA, the CDR3 is TGTGCCAGCAGTTTGAGGTCTCGGGCTTACTATGGCTACACCTTC. It codes for CASSLRSRAYYGYTF.

The chain carries TRBV10-3 and TRBJ1-1, with a weak D call TRBD1 (6 bases). V gave up 0 bases and J gave up 2 bases, with 10 bases separating them. Germline V lookup: CDR1 ENHRY, CDR2 SYGVKD. The CDR3 covers 15 residues. The CDR3 DNA reads as TGTGCCATCAGTGAGTCCGGGACAAAAAACACTGAAGCTTTCTTT. As protein: CAISESGTKNTEAFF.

V gene TRBV27 combines with J gene TRBJ2-6, with D unclear. This CDR3 has 17 amino acids. The V gene's germline CDR1 is MNHEY and CDR2 SMNVEV (reference sequence). Trimming left V 5 bases short and J 1 base short, with 15 bases between. In nucleotides, the CDR3 is TGTGCCAGCAGTCGATACGACGGTGAATCTGGGGCCAACGTCCTGACTTTC. Protein product: CASSRYDGESGANVLTF.

V is TRBV28 and J is TRBJ1-1, with D perhaps matching TRBD1 (6 bases). CDR1 and CDR2 from the germline V gene are MDHEN and SYDVKM. V was pared by 4 bases and J by 11 bases, with 11 bases between. This CDR3 comprises 11 residues. Here the CDR3 DNA reads TGTGCCAGCAGTTATGGACAGCGGGCTTTCTTT. It specifies CASSYGQRAFF.

The rearrangement uses TRBV6-1 and TRBJ2-1, with 10 nucleotides matching TRBD2. J lost 4 bases, V lost 2 bases, and 2 bases had no gene match. Germline assignment: CDR1 MNHNS and CDR2 SASEGT. CDR3 length equals 15 residues. This CDR3 is CASSESSGGYNEQFF. CDR3 nucleotide sequence: TGTGCCAGCAGTGAATCTAGCGGGGGTTACAATGAGCAGTTCTTC.

The CDR3 DNA reads TGCAGCGTTGAAATTTTGGCGGGGAATGAGCAGTTCTTC. This encodes CSVEILAGNEQFF. The V gene is TRBV29-1, the J gene TRBJ2-1; maybe TRBD2 (6 bases). This CDR3 has 13 amino acids. Germline V gene sequence: CDR1 SQVTM, CDR2 ANQGSEA. The V and J ends lost 2 bases and 7 bases respectively, with 12 bases between them.

In this sample, this clone turned up a few times. A junction boundary mismatches the germline segment, possibly from a read error. The chain employs TRBV7-9 and TRBJ1-2; no reliable D call. The CDR3 consists of 11 residues. The germline CDR1 and CDR2 sequences are SEHNR and FQNEAQ (reference sequence). CDR3: CLGGSNYGYTF. The CDR3 DNA reads as TGCCTCGGAGGGAGTAACTATGGCTACACCTTC.

The V call is TRBV5-5, the J call TRBJ1-2; D ambiguous. The CDR3 runs to 11 residues. Per germline, CDR1 SGHKS and CDR2 YYEKEE (reference sequence). Trimming removed 0 bases at V and 7 bases at J, with 4 bases between. CDR3 sequence reads: CASSLAGGYTF. CDR3 bases: TGTGCCAGCAGCTTGGCTGGTGGCTACACCTTC.

The V and J genes are TRBV2 and TRBJ1-1; a possible D gene is TRBD1 (5 bases). V was clipped by 5 bases and J by 4 bases, with 14 bases between them. CDR1 is SNHLY, CDR2 FYNNEI, per germline. CDR3 length: 14 amino acids. CDR3 loop: CASSRQRVATEAFF. The CDR3 coding sequence is TGTGCCAGCAGTAGACAGCGAGTCGCCACTGAAGCTTTCTTT. The entire variable domain, with the rest obtained from reference TRBV2 and TRBJ1-1, is as follows: EPEVTQTPSHQVTQMGQEVILRCVPISNHLYFYWYRQILGQKVEFLVSFYNNEISEKSEIFDDQFSVERPDGSNFTLKIRSTKLEDSAMYFCASSRQRVATEAFFGQGTRLTVV.

This CDR3 reads CASSGVRNTEAFF. The CDR3 DNA reads TGTGCCAGTAGTGGGGTCAGGAACACTGAAGCTTTCTTT. This chain joins TRBV19 and TRBJ1-1, with D unresolved. V lost 5 bases and J lost 1, with 8 bases in between. The CDR3 totals 13 residues. CDR1 and CDR2 (germline): LNHDA, SQIVND (reference sequence).

This chain joins TRBV30 and TRBJ2-1, with D unresolved. This CDR3 is built from 14 residues. Trimming took 4 bases from V and 5 from J, leaving 15 bases between them. Germline lookup yields CDR1 GTSNPN and CDR2 SVGIG (reference sequence). CDR3 in amino acids: CAWNLGPANNEQFF. In nucleotides, the CDR3 is TGTGCCTGGAACCTCGGTCCTGCCAACAATGAGCAGTTCTTC.

The chain joins TRBV15 to TRBJ1-1; possible D gene TRBD1, 6 bases. The CDR3 totals 15 residues. Trimming took 0 bases from V and 1 from J, leaving 9 bases between them. The germline V gene encodes CDR1 LNHNV and CDR2 YYDKDF (reference sequence). This CDR3 is CATSRDRGGNTEAFF. CDR3 DNA: TGTGCCACCAGCAGAGATAGAGGGGGGAACACTGAAGCTTTCTTT. The variable domain in full, completed from reference TRBV15 and TRBJ1-1, reads DAMVIQNPRYQVTQFGKPVTLSCSQTLNHNVMYWYQQKSSQAPKLLFHYYDKDFNNEADTPDNFQSRRPNTSFCFLDIRSPGLGDTAMYLCATSRDRGGNTEAFFGQGTRLTVV.

The chain links TRBV3-1 (or the pseudogene TRBV3-2) to TRBJ1-5; D call uncertain. Trimming stripped 5 bases from V and 5 bases from J, with 22 bases between. This CDR3 is 17 amino acids long. The germline CDR1 and CDR2 sequences are LGHDT and YNNKEL (reference sequence). CDR3 residues: CASSKRLPFWHHQPQHF. For the CDR3, the DNA is TGTGCCAGCAGCAAACGCCTTCCTTTTTGGCATCATCAGCCCCAGCATTTT.

The J gene is TRBJ2-3, the V gene TRBV7-8; possibly TRBD1 for D (6 bases). V dropped 1 base and J dropped 1 base, with 12 bases sitting between them. Germline V gene lookup returns CDR1 SGHVS and CDR2 FQNEAQ. The CDR3 spans 16 residues. The CDR3 coding sequence is TGTGCCAGCAGCTTAGGGTTAGCAGGGGGCACAGATACGCAGTATTTT. Amino acids: CASSLGLAGGTDTQYF.

The chain combines TRBV4-2 with TRBJ2-7; 11 positions match TRBD2. V was clipped by 4 bases and J by 7 bases; unmatched bases: 12. The CDR3 length is 16 residues. Germline CDR1 reads LGHNA; CDR2 reads YNFKEQ. CDR3 nucleotide sequence: TGTGCCAGCAGCCCTAGTTTTAGCGGGAGGGCGGAGGAGCAGTACTTC. Protein sequence: CASSPSFSGRAEEQYF.

The chain joins TRBV10-2 to TRBJ1-3, with 9 bases matching TRBD1. The germline V gene encodes CDR1 WSHSY and CDR2 SAAADI. J was trimmed by 0 bases and V by 6 bases; bases with no gene match: 15. The CDR3 totals 19 residues. The CDR3 region has the DNA TGCGCCAGCAGGGCTCTGACAGGGGGTAGCCCCAGCTCTGGAAACACCATATATTTT. Its protein product is CASRALTGGSPSSGNTIYF.

This clone was counted between two and nine times. V is TRBV28 and J is TRBJ1-5; D possibly corresponds to TRBD1 (6 bases). Trimming removed 1 base at V and 1 base at J, with 14 bases between. The CDR3 totals 17 residues. CDR1 and CDR2 (germline): MDHEN, SYDVKM. The CDR3 here is CASSLLDGQTSNQPQHF. The DNA for the CDR3 is TGTGCCAGCAGTTTATTAGATGGACAGACCAGCAATCAGCCCCAGCATTTT. Variable domain in full (rest from reference TRBV28 and TRBJ1-5): DVKVTQSSRYLVKRTGEKVFLECVQDMDHENMFWYRQDPGLGLRLIYFSYDVKMKEKGDIPEGYSVSREKKERFSLILESASTNQTSMYLCASSLLDGQTSNQPQHFGDGTRLSIL.

This chain uses TRBV28 with TRBJ2-6; 12 bases fit TRBD1. With 6 bases clipped from V and 4 bases from J, the junction kept 13 bases outside the gene matches. Germline values: CDR1 MDHEN, CDR2 SYDVKM. This CDR3 contains 19 residues. CDR3 sequence: CASSPRPGQGAPGANVLTF. CDR3 sequence (DNA): TGTGCCAGCAGCCCCCGCCCGGGACAGGGGGCCCCCGGGGCCAACGTCCTGACTTTC. Full variable domain (outside the CDR3, taken from reference TRBV28 and TRBJ2-6): DVKVTQSSRYLVKRTGEKVFLECVQDMDHENMFWYRQDPGLGLRLIYFSYDVKMKEKGDIPEGYSVSREKKERFSLILESASTNQTSMYLCASSPRPGQGAPGANVLTFGAGSRLTVL.

This clone was seen a single time. The genes are TRBV12-3 or TRBV12-4 and TRBJ1-2; D is unresolved. CDR3 length: 13 residues. Trimming took off 3 bases at V and 2 bases at J, with 7 bases between the two ends. CDR3 protein: CASSLETNYGYTF. CDR3 sequence (DNA): TGTGCCAGCAGTTTGGAAACGAACTATGGCTACACCTTC.

The J gene is TRBJ2-2, the V gene TRBV2, with 7 bases aligning to TRBD1. Trimming cost V 8 bases and J 2 bases; bases outside gene matches: 8. CDR3 size: 15 residues. CDR1 and CDR2 (germline): SNHLY, FYNNEI. The CDR3 here is CASGKGTVNTGELFF. CDR3 in DNA: TGTGCCAGCGGAAAGGGGACAGTTAACACCGGGGAGCTGTTTTTT.

The genes are TRBV12-5 and TRBJ1-6; D remains unclear. The CDR3 length is 12 residues. In germline, CDR1 is LGHNT, CDR2 FRNRAP. Trimming took off 4 bases at V and 13 bases at J, with 11 bases between the two ends. The CDR3 region is CASGSGLSPLHF. DNA for the CDR3: TGTGCTAGTGGTTCGGGCCTTTCGCCCCTCCACTTT.

The CDR3 DNA follows: TGTGCCAGCAGCCAAGCTTACGGACAATGGGACACCGGGGAGCTGTTTTTT. Protein product: CASSQAYGQWDTGELFF. V and J are TRBV4-2 and TRBJ2-2; D is possibly TRBD1 (5 bases). Germline CDR1 reads LGHNA; CDR2 reads YNFKEQ. This CDR3 has 17 residues. Trimming cost V 1 base and J 3 bases, with 15 bases left between them.

This clone has only one observation. This rearrangement joins TRBV27 to TRBJ2-3; 14 nucleotides line up with TRBD2. The CDR3 runs to 17 residues. CDR1 and CDR2 from the germline V gene are MNHEY and SMNVEV (reference sequence). Trimming removed 5 bases from V and 6 bases from J; junction bases left unmatched: 10. CDR3 sequence (DNA): TGTGCCAGCAGTCCCCGGACTAGCGGGAGGCCATTCGATACGCAGTATTTT. Its translation: CASSPRTSGRPFDTQYF.

This clone has only one observation. The chain uses TRBV3-1 (or the pseudogene TRBV3-2) and TRBJ2-3; the D is unclear. The CDR3 spans 15 residues. The germline V and J ends were trimmed by 0 bases and 0 bases, with 7 bases remaining between them. Germline values: CDR1 LGHDT, CDR2 YNNKEL (reference sequence). CDR3 sequence (DNA): TGTGCCAGCAGCCAAGACCTAATCAGCACAGATACGCAGTATTTT. Its protein is CASSQDLISTDTQYF.

This clone was found a few times. The chain uses TRBV3-1 (or the pseudogene TRBV3-2) and TRBJ2-3, with D possibly TRBD2 on 5 matching bases. Germline values: CDR1 LGHDT, CDR2 YNNKEL (reference sequence). The CDR3 totals 16 residues. Trimming shortened V by 2 bases and J by 2 bases, and 14 bases separated the two germline ends. The CDR3 is CASSQRERRYTDTQYF. In DNA, the CDR3 is TGTGCCAGCAGCCAAAGGGAGCGGAGATACACAGATACGCAGTATTTT.

The chain has TRBV2 and TRBJ2-1, with 7 nucleotides matching TRBD2. The CDR3 runs 14 residues. V lost 2 bases, J lost 8 bases, and 6 bases stayed unmatched. Germline loops: CDR1 SNHLY, CDR2 FYNNEI. The DNA of the CDR3 is TGTGCCAGCAGTGAATGGGGGGGTAACGATGAGCAGTTCTTC. Its protein is CASSEWGGNDEQFF.

The chain combines TRBV3-1 (or the pseudogene TRBV3-2) with TRBJ2-5, with 15 bases that match TRBD2. V was pared by 3 bases and J by 0 bases, with 2 bases of the junction left unmatched. The CDR3 has 17 amino acids. CDR1 and CDR2 (germline): LGHDT, YNNKEL (reference sequence). The CDR3 DNA reads as TGTGCCAGCAGCCATGGGACTAGCGGGGGGTACCAAGAGACCCAGTACTTC. It is translated as CASSHGTSGGYQETQYF.

This clone has only one observation. The chain joins TRBV5-6 to TRBJ2-5, with 11 bases that match TRBD1. This CDR3 region has 14 residues. With 5 bases clipped from V and 5 bases from J, the junction kept 5 bases outside the gene matches. Per the germline V gene, CDR1 is SGHDT and CDR2 is YYEEEE. The CDR3 coding sequence is TGTGCCAGCAGACAGGACAGGGGGCTTGAGACCCAGTACTTC. Its protein is CASRQDRGLETQYF.

The rearrangement joins TRBV7-9 to TRBJ1-2, with D possibly matching TRBD1 (6 bases). The CDR3 has 13 amino acids. Germline V gene sequence: CDR1 SEHNR, CDR2 FQNEAQ (reference sequence). Trimming removed 5 bases from V and 7 bases from J, with 14 bases in between. This chain's CDR3 is CASSTTGIGGYTF. CDR3 nucleotide sequence: TGTGCCAGCAGCACAACAGGGATCGGTGGCTACACCTTC.

The chain links TRBV19 to TRBJ1-5, with unresolved D. The CDR3 loop spans 13 amino acids. Germline CDR1 is LNHDA and CDR2 is SQIVND (reference sequence). Deletions cut 5 bases from V and 4 bases from J, with 9 bases between. The CDR3 sequence: CASSQLLNQPQHF. The CDR3 region has the DNA TGTGCCAGTAGTCAACTCCTGAATCAGCCCCAGCATTTT.